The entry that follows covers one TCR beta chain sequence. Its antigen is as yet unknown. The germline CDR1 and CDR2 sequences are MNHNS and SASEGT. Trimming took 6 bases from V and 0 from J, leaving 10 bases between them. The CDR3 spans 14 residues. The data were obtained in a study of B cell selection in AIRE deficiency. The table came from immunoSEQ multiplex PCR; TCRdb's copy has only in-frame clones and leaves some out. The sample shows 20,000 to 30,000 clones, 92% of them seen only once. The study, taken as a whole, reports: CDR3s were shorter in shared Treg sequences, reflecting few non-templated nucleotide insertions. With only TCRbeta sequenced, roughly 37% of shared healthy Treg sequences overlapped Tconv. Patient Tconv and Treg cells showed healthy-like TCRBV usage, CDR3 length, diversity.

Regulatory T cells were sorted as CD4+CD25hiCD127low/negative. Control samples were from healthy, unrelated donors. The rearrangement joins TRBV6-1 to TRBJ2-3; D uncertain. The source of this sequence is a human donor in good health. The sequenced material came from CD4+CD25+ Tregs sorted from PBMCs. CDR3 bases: TGTGCCAGCAGCAGGACCGAGAGCACAGATACGCAGTATTTT. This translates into CASSRTESTDTQYF.